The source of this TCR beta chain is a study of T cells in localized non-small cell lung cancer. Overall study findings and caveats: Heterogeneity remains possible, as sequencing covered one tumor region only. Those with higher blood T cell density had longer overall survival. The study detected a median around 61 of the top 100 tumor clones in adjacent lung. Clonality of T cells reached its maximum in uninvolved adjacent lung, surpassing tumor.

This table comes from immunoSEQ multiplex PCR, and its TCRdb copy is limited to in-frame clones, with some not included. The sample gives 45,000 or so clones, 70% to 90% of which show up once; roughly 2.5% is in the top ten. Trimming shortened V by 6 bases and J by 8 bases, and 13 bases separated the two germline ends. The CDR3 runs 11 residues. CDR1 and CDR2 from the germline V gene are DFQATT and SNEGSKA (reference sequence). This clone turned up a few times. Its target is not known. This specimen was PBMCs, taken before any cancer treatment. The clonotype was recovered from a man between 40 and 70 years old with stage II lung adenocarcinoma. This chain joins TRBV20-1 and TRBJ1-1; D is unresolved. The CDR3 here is CSAGVGPEAFF. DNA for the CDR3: TGCAGTGCGGGAGTAGGGCCGGAAGCTTTCTTT.